The rows below give T cell receptor beta chains drawn from one sample of a study of T cell responses to AZD1222 COVID-19 vaccine. TCRdb's table, derived via immunoSEQ multiplex PCR, lists solely in-frame clones and lacks some. Here the sample spans 86,000 or so clones, roughly 86% being singletons. The input for sequencing was peripheral blood, taken 28 days after the second AZD1222 dose. The receptor set was obtained from an adult who received the AZD1222 COVID-19 vaccine. CDR3s include the opening cysteine and the closing phenylalanine or tryptophan.

cdr3_aa | v_call
CASSGGSFQETQYF | TRBV10-1
CASSLVGGEGYGYTF | TRBV7-2
CATSDPRGVDGELFF | TRBV24-1
CASSSTYVASETQYF | TRBV7-6
CASSSRQGARVETQYF | TRBV11-2
CASSPTAQGGTGELFF | TRBV18
CASRANYGYTF | TRBV2
CASSTPQGIKGTEAFF | TRBV19
CASSETGIDYEQYF | TRBV4-1
CASSYRGGLGNEQYF | TRBV7-8
CASSPQGTSGKTDTQYF | TRBV18
CASTERGATYNEQFF | TRBV2
CASSIRDRDHQPQHF | TRBV19
CAITGRETQYF | TRBV2
CASSSLAGGSYEQYF | TRBV6-4
CAWSLKAGENEQFF | TRBV30